This TCR beta chain was profiled in a study of blood T cell repertoires in COVID-19. Background on the study: PBMCs, B-cell-depleted T cells, or T cells provided the cDNA or gDNA that made up the material.

V dropped 8 bases and J dropped 5; count of bases not matched to a gene: 12. The CDR3 contains 15 residues. CDR1 and CDR2 (germline): LNHDA, SQIVND (reference sequence). The assay was immunoSEQ multiplex PCR, and TCRdb's table has in-frame clones only and misses some. The table lists 150,000 to 250,000 clones, roughly 77% of them singletons. Sequencing used peripheral blood. The gene calls are TRBV19 and TRBJ1-1; the match to TRBD1 covers 9 bases. The clonotype was recovered from a middle-aged woman with COVID-19, enrolled during active disease. CDR3 DNA: TGTGCCAGTGCCCGGACAGGGGCCGGTAGAACTGAAGCTTTCTTT. Translating it yields CASARTGAGRTEAFF. Drawing the rest from reference TRBV19 and TRBJ1-1, the complete variable domain is DGGITQSPKYLFRKEGQNVTLSCEQNLNHDAMYWYRQDPGQGLRLIYYSQIVNDFQKGDIAEGYSVSREKKESFPLTVTSAQKNPTAFYLCASARTGAGRTEAFFGQGTRLTVV.